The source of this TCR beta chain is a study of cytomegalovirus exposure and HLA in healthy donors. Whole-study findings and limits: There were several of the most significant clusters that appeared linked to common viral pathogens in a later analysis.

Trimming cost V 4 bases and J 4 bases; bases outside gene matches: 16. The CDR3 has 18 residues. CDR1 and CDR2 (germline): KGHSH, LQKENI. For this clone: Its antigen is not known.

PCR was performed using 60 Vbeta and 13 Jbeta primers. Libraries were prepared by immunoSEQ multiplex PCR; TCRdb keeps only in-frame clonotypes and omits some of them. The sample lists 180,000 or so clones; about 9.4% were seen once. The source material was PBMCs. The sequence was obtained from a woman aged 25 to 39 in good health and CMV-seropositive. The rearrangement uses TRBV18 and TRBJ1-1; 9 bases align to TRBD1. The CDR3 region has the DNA TGTGCCAGCTCACTTCCACCGGGACAGGGTCTATTTTTCACTGAAGCTTTCTTT. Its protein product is CASSLPPGQGLFFTEAFF.